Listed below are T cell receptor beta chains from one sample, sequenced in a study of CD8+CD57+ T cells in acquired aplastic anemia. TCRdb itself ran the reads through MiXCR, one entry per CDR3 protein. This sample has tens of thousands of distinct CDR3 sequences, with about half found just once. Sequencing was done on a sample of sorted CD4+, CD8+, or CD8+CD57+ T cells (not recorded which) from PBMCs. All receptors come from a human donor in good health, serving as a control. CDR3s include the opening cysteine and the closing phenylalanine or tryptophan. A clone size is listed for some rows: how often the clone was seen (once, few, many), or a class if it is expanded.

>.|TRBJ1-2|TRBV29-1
CSVLGGYGYTF
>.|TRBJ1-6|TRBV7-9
CASSPTGGNSPLHF
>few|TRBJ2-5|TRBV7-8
CASSFAYQETQYF
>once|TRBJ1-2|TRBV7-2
CASSLTRGDGYTF
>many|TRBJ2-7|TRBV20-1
CSADSGGSSYEQYF
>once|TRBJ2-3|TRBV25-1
CASSALAASTGTQYF
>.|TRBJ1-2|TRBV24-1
CATSADSNYGYTF
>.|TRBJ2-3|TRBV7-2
CAKGTSTDTQYF
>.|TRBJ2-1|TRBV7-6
CASSEGGGDNEQFF
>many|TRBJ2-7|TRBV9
CASSPLGGTYEQYF
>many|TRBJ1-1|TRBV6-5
CASSYSKNTEAFF
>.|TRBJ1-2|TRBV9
CASSVAGVEGYTF
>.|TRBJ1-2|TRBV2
CASIPGGGDTF
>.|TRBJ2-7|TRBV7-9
CASSFSDPGLARTYEQYF
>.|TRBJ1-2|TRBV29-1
CSVWDRKRYGYTF
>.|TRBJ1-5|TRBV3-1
CASSQGMDSDQPQHF
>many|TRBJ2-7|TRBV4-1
CASSQEGVREQYF
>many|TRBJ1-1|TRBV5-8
CASSLEGPRDTEAFF